The clone carrying this T cell receptor (beta chain) showed up just a few times. The data derive from a study of blood T cell repertoires in COVID-19. Study as a whole: Samples of COVID-19 (acute and convalescent) were obtained from the United States, Italy and Spain. T cells, B-cell-depleted T cells, or PBMCs provided the cDNA or gDNA that served as material.

The CDR3 runs 14 residues. Germline-derived CDR1 and CDR2 are SGHTA and FQGTGA. V dropped 1 base and J dropped 5 bases, with 11 bases sitting between them. As processed by the authors: Amplified reference gene primers provided the basis for estimating nucleated cell counts. TCRdb keeps only in-frame clones here, not all; method: immunoSEQ multiplex PCR. V and J calls and clone size follow that table, whereas D and trimming were derived from the DNA. The data show hundreds of thousands of clones, with 75% to 90% seen just once and around 3.4% held by the top ten. This clonotype was sampled from a woman aged 18-35 years with acute or convalescent COVID-19. Sequenced input: peripheral blood. The chain is built from TRBV7-3 and TRBJ1-1, with D possibly matching TRBD1 (5 bases). The CDR3 loop reads CASSLNAGFTEAFF. As DNA, the CDR3 is TGTGCCAGCAGCTTAAATGCAGGGTTTACTGAAGCTTTCTTT.